A selection of T cell receptor beta chains follows, all from one sample in a study of T cell repertoires in cytomegalovirus infection. TCRdb redid the calling of the reads with MiXCR, one entry per CDR3 protein. The table includes about 740,000 distinct CDR3 sequences, roughly a third detected once. Sequences were obtained from PBMCs. The receptors derive from a human donor in good health (CMV status not recorded). Some clones in this sample may be carry-over from other donors' samples. Each CDR3 is given with its conserved first and last residue. The D gene is left open where the match is weak. Size is omitted from some rows. Given values are once, few, many or a class for expanded clones.

v_call: TRBV4-3; j_call: TRBJ1-5; d_call: TRBD1; clone_size: -; cdr3_nt: TGCGCCAGCAGCACTGGGGACAGGGGGAATCAGCCCCAGCATTTT; cdr3_aa: CASSTGDRGNQPQHF
v_call: TRBV28; j_call: TRBJ1-5; d_call: -; clone_size: few; cdr3_nt: TGTGCCAGCACCCCCCCTGGCAATCAGCCCCAGCATTTT; cdr3_aa: CASTPPGNQPQHF
v_call: TRBV3-1; j_call: TRBJ1-4; d_call: -; clone_size: -; cdr3_nt: TGTGCCAGCAGGGGTCAGGGGATGGTTGAAAAACTGTTTTTT; cdr3_aa: CASRGQGMVEKLFF
v_call: TRBV19; j_call: TRBJ2-1; d_call: TRBD2; clone_size: -; cdr3_nt: TGTGCCAGTACCCTAGCGGGGGTCAGGGATGAGCAGTTCTTC; cdr3_aa: CASTLAGVRDEQFF
v_call: TRBV7-2; j_call: TRBJ2-7; d_call: TRBD1; clone_size: many; cdr3_nt: TGTGCCAGCAGCTCCCTAGACAGGGGCGAGCAGTACTTC; cdr3_aa: CASSSLDRGEQYF
v_call: TRBV7-6; j_call: TRBJ2-1; d_call: -; clone_size: many; cdr3_nt: TGTGCCAGCAGCTTAGATCTCGCGGGACACTACAATGAGCAGTTCTTC; cdr3_aa: CASSLDLAGHYNEQFF
v_call: TRBV29-1; j_call: TRBJ1-2; d_call: -; clone_size: -; cdr3_nt: TGCAGCGTGAATTTGGGGGAGAGGGGCTACACCTTC; cdr3_aa: CSVNLGERGYTF
v_call: TRBV2; j_call: TRBJ1-2; d_call: -; clone_size: -; cdr3_nt: TGTGCCAGCAGTGGTTTCGAGGTGGGGAAGGGAGGCTACACCTTC; cdr3_aa: CASSGFEVGKGGYTF
v_call: TRBV20-1; j_call: TRBJ2-1; d_call: TRBD2; clone_size: -; cdr3_nt: TGCAGTGCTCGGATAGCGGGGGGCTCCTACAATGAGCAGTTATTC; cdr3_aa: CSARIAGGSYNEQLF
v_call: TRBV5-5; j_call: TRBJ1-1; d_call: -; clone_size: -; cdr3_nt: TGTGCCAGCAGCTTACCTGGGAGGGTCACTGAAGCTTTCTTT; cdr3_aa: CASSLPGRVTEAFF
v_call: TRBV4-1; j_call: TRBJ2-4; d_call: -; clone_size: -; cdr3_nt: TGCGCCAGCAGCCCCCAACCAGGACAGCTAGCCAAAAACATTCAGTACTTC; cdr3_aa: CASSPQPGQLAKNIQYF
v_call: TRBV6-2/TRBV6-3; j_call: TRBJ2-5; d_call: -; clone_size: -; cdr3_nt: TGTGCCAGCGGACGCTCCCAAGAGACCCAGTACTTC; cdr3_aa: CASGRSQETQYF
v_call: TRBV12-3/TRBV12-4; j_call: TRBJ1-5; d_call: -; clone_size: -; cdr3_nt: TGTGCCAGCAGATTGGGTGCACGGATCAATCAGCCCCAGCATTTT; cdr3_aa: CASRLGARINQPQHF
v_call: TRBV7-8; j_call: TRBJ2-5; d_call: TRBD2; clone_size: few; cdr3_nt: TGTGCCAGCAGCTGGAGACTAGCGGGGTACCAAGAGACCCAGTACTTC; cdr3_aa: CASSWRLAGYQETQYF
v_call: TRBV12-3/TRBV12-4; j_call: TRBJ2-1; d_call: -; clone_size: few; cdr3_nt: TGTGCCAGCGGCGGGACGGCCAATGAGCAGTTCTTC; cdr3_aa: CASGGTANEQFF
v_call: TRBV4-1; j_call: TRBJ1-4; d_call: -; clone_size: -; cdr3_nt: TGCGCCAGCAGCCACCCGGACCAGAGGGGTGAAAAACTGTTTTTT; cdr3_aa: CASSHPDQRGEKLFF
v_call: TRBV19; j_call: TRBJ2-1; d_call: -; clone_size: few; cdr3_nt: TGTGCCAGTAGTACGCGGGACATCGGTAGACAGTTCTTC; cdr3_aa: CASSTRDIGRQFF
v_call: TRBV7-9; j_call: TRBJ2-1; d_call: -; clone_size: few; cdr3_nt: TGTGCCAGCATGTCCTCGGTGACAGAGCGAGGCGATGAGCAGTTCTTC; cdr3_aa: CASMSSVTERGDEQFF
v_call: TRBV28; j_call: TRBJ2-1; d_call: TRBD2; clone_size: few; cdr3_nt: TGTGCCAGCAGTTGGTGGACTAGCGGGAGACCCTACAATGAGCAGTTCTTC; cdr3_aa: CASSWWTSGRPYNEQFF
v_call: TRBV4-1; j_call: TRBJ2-7; d_call: -; clone_size: few; cdr3_nt: TGCGCCAGCAGCCAAGATCCCCAGGGGTCGGCATACGAGCAGTACTTC; cdr3_aa: CASSQDPQGSAYEQYF
v_call: TRBV12-3/TRBV12-4; j_call: TRBJ1-2; d_call: -; clone_size: -; cdr3_nt: TGTGCCAGCATCACATTTGTTGGGGTACCTTCGGACTATGGCTACACCTTC; cdr3_aa: CASITFVGVPSDYGYTF
v_call: TRBV7-3; j_call: TRBJ2-1; d_call: TRBD1; clone_size: -; cdr3_nt: TGTGCCAGCAGCTTAGAAGGGACAGGGGCCTACAATGAGCAGTTCTTC; cdr3_aa: CASSLEGTGAYNEQFF
v_call: TRBV19; j_call: TRBJ1-6; d_call: -; clone_size: few; cdr3_nt: TGTGCCAGTAGTATAGCGGACGGGGGTCTCCTTAATTCACCCCTCCACTTT; cdr3_aa: CASSIADGGLLNSPLHF
v_call: TRBV19; j_call: TRBJ1-1; d_call: TRBD1; clone_size: -; cdr3_nt: TGTGCCAGTAGGATGACAGGGACGAGTAACACTGAAGCTTTCTTT; cdr3_aa: CASRMTGTSNTEAFF
v_call: TRBV20-1; j_call: TRBJ1-3; d_call: TRBD1; clone_size: -; cdr3_nt: TGCAGTGCGCCTAGGGACAGAGGGAACACCATATATTTT; cdr3_aa: CSAPRDRGNTIYF
v_call: TRBV28; j_call: TRBJ1-2; d_call: TRBD1; clone_size: few; cdr3_nt: TGTGCCAGCAGCCCAAGACAGGGGGGGAGGGGTAACTATGGCTACACCTTC; cdr3_aa: CASSPRQGGRGNYGYTF
v_call: TRBV25-1; j_call: TRBJ1-3; d_call: -; clone_size: few; cdr3_nt: TGTGCCAGCAGTGTGGGGACCGCTGGAAACACCATATATTTT; cdr3_aa: CASSVGTAGNTIYF
v_call: TRBV15; j_call: TRBJ2-1; d_call: TRBD2; clone_size: -; cdr3_nt: TGTGCCACCAGCAGAGAAAGCGGGAGCATTTACAATGAGCAGTTCTTC; cdr3_aa: CATSRESGSIYNEQFF
v_call: TRBV6-2/TRBV6-3; j_call: TRBJ2-1; d_call: -; clone_size: few; cdr3_nt: TGTGCCAGCAGGATAATGAGGTACAATGAGCAGTTCTTC; cdr3_aa: CASRIMRYNEQFF
v_call: TRBV28; j_call: TRBJ2-7; d_call: -; clone_size: few; cdr3_nt: TGTGCCAGCAGTATCCCCCCAGTTAGCTCCTACGAGCAGTACTTC; cdr3_aa: CASSIPPVSSYEQYF
v_call: TRBV4-1; j_call: TRBJ2-5; d_call: -; clone_size: -; cdr3_nt: TGCGCCAGCAGCCAAGATTTCGGGCCCCAAGAGACCCAGTACTTC; cdr3_aa: CASSQDFGPQETQYF
v_call: TRBV27; j_call: TRBJ2-3; d_call: -; clone_size: -; cdr3_nt: TGTGCCAGCAGTTCGAGGCAAACCCGTGGGCCAGATACGCAGTATTTT; cdr3_aa: CASSSRQTRGPDTQYF
v_call: TRBV2; j_call: TRBJ1-5; d_call: TRBD1; clone_size: -; cdr3_nt: TGTGCCAGCAGTGAATTGGGACAGATTAATCAGCCCCAGCATTTT; cdr3_aa: CASSELGQINQPQHF
v_call: TRBV28; j_call: TRBJ1-2; d_call: -; clone_size: -; cdr3_nt: TGTGCCAGCAGTACAATAAGGGGTAGCTATGGCTACACCTTC; cdr3_aa: CASSTIRGSYGYTF
v_call: TRBV28; j_call: TRBJ2-1; d_call: -; clone_size: few; cdr3_nt: TGTGCCAGCAGCGCCGGCGGGAACTACAATGAGCAGTTCTTC; cdr3_aa: CASSAGGNYNEQFF
v_call: TRBV14; j_call: TRBJ2-6; d_call: -; clone_size: -; cdr3_nt: TGTGCCAGCAGCCTTCACAGGGTGTGGGGCTCTGGGGCCAACGTCCTGACTTTC; cdr3_aa: CASSLHRVWGSGANVLTF
v_call: TRBV7-9; j_call: TRBJ2-2; d_call: TRBD2; clone_size: -; cdr3_nt: TGTGCCAGCAGCTTGGCCCAAGGGCGGGAGCTGGCCGGGGAGCTGTTTTTT; cdr3_aa: CASSLAQGRELAGELFF
v_call: TRBV27; j_call: TRBJ2-4; d_call: -; clone_size: -; cdr3_nt: TGTGCCAGCAGTCCCAATAACAGGGACCAAAACATTCAGTACTTC; cdr3_aa: CASSPNNRDQNIQYF
v_call: TRBV2; j_call: TRBJ2-3; d_call: TRBD1; clone_size: -; cdr3_nt: TGTGCCAGCAGGTACCGGGACAGGGAGACAGATACGCAGTATTTT; cdr3_aa: CASRYRDRETDTQYF
v_call: TRBV7-2; j_call: TRBJ2-2; d_call: TRBD2; clone_size: few; cdr3_nt: TGTGCCAGCAGCCACGGGACTAGCGGGACCCTGCGAACCGGGGAGCTGTTTTTT; cdr3_aa: CASSHGTSGTLRTGELFF
v_call: TRBV11-1; j_call: TRBJ2-3; d_call: TRBD1; clone_size: once; cdr3_nt: TGTGCCAGCATCCCCCCCCGGGACAGAGACACAGATACGCCGTATTTT; cdr3_aa: CASIPPRDRDTDTPYF
v_call: TRBV20-1; j_call: TRBJ2-5; d_call: -; clone_size: -; cdr3_nt: TGCAGTGCTAGAGAAGGGACAACTTCCCGCGTGGAGACCCAGTACTTC; cdr3_aa: CSAREGTTSRVETQYF
v_call: TRBV6-5; j_call: TRBJ1-1; d_call: -; clone_size: many; cdr3_nt: TGTGCCAGCAGTTACGGGGGGGCGGGACGCATGAACACTGAAGCTTTCTTT; cdr3_aa: CASSYGGAGRMNTEAFF
v_call: TRBV5-6; j_call: TRBJ1-2; d_call: -; clone_size: few; cdr3_nt: TGTGCCAGCAGCGACTGGACAGCCGGGTGGGGCTACACCTTC; cdr3_aa: CASSDWTAGWGYTF
v_call: TRBV11-2; j_call: TRBJ2-1; d_call: -; clone_size: many; cdr3_nt: TGTGCCAGCAGCTTATCACAGCAGATTTACAATGAGCAGTTCTTC; cdr3_aa: CASSLSQQIYNEQFF
v_call: TRBV11-2; j_call: TRBJ2-1; d_call: -; clone_size: few; cdr3_nt: TGTGCCAGCAGCTTGGGGCGTCCCGCCCGACGGTGGAGGAACTACAATGAGCAGTTCTTC; cdr3_aa: CASSLGRPARRWRNYNEQFF
v_call: TRBV5-1; j_call: TRBJ1-1; d_call: -; clone_size: -; cdr3_nt: TGCGCCAGCAGCTTGGTGGTAGGGTTTCTCACTGAAGCTTTCTTT; cdr3_aa: CASSLVVGFLTEAFF
v_call: TRBV29-1; j_call: TRBJ1-4; d_call: TRBD1; clone_size: -; cdr3_nt: TGCAGCGCCTCAGGGGGCACTAATGAAAAACTGTTTTTT; cdr3_aa: CSASGGTNEKLFF
v_call: TRBV6-1; j_call: TRBJ1-5; d_call: -; clone_size: -; cdr3_nt: TGTGCCAGCAGTGAAAGGTCGTGGCAGGTCAATCAGCCCCAGCATTTT; cdr3_aa: CASSERSWQVNQPQHF
v_call: TRBV19; j_call: TRBJ1-1; d_call: -; clone_size: few; cdr3_nt: TGTGCCAGTAGTATATTGTTCGGGGAAGCTTTCTTT; cdr3_aa: CASSILFGEAFF
v_call: TRBV7-2; j_call: TRBJ2-5; d_call: -; clone_size: -; cdr3_nt: TGTGCCAGCAGCTTACGAGTGTCGGACCAAGAGACCCAGTACTTC; cdr3_aa: CASSLRVSDQETQYF
v_call: TRBV7-9; j_call: TRBJ2-7; d_call: -; clone_size: -; cdr3_nt: TGTGCCAGCAGCTTTAGCGCAAACTCCTACGAGCAGTACTTC; cdr3_aa: CASSFSANSYEQYF
v_call: TRBV12-3/TRBV12-4; j_call: TRBJ1-2; d_call: TRBD1; clone_size: -; cdr3_nt: TGTGCCAGCAGTCCGGACAGGTTCTATGGCTACACCTTC; cdr3_aa: CASSPDRFYGYTF
v_call: TRBV28; j_call: TRBJ1-1; d_call: -; clone_size: -; cdr3_nt: TGTGCCAGCAGGGGGGCCAGGGGCCTGAACACTGAAGCTTTCTTT; cdr3_aa: CASRGARGLNTEAFF
v_call: TRBV4-3; j_call: TRBJ2-5; d_call: -; clone_size: -; cdr3_nt: TGCGCCAGCAGTCAGGTCCTAGGGGGATCGCCAGAGACCCAGTACTTC; cdr3_aa: CASSQVLGGSPETQYF